A selection of T cell receptor beta chains follows, all from one sample in a study of T cell responses to AZD1222 COVID-19 vaccine. Method: immunoSEQ multiplex PCR; TCRdb's copy keeps in-frame clones and lacks some. The table records approximately 50,000 clones, 60% to 80% of them present only once. Specimen: peripheral blood, collected 28 days after the second AZD1222 dose. These receptors originate from an adult who received the AZD1222 COVID-19 vaccine. CDR3s include the opening cysteine and the closing phenylalanine or tryptophan. Each record gives: clone size, D gene, J gene, V gene, CDR3 DNA, CDR3 protein. A D gene is named only where the DNA matches it firmly. Size values are once, few and many counts, or a class for expanded clones, and some rows have none.

abundance: -; d_gene: TRBD2; j_gene: TRBJ2-2; v_gene: TRBV28; CDR3nt: TGTGCCAGCAGTTTTGGACTAGCGGGGGGGCGGACCGGGGAGCTGTTTTTT; CDR3aa: CASSFGLAGGRTGELFF
abundance: -; d_gene: -; j_gene: TRBJ1-5; v_gene: TRBV7-8; CDR3nt: TGTGCCAGCAGCTTAGTTGGGGGGAATCAGCCCCAGCATTTT; CDR3aa: CASSLVGGNQPQHF
abundance: once; d_gene: -; j_gene: TRBJ1-5; v_gene: TRBV7-8; CDR3nt: TGTGCCAGCAGCCCCGACTTGAATCAGCCCCAGCATTTT; CDR3aa: CASSPDLNQPQHF
abundance: few; d_gene: -; j_gene: TRBJ1-5; v_gene: TRBV28; CDR3nt: TGTGCCAGCGGGGGTAGTCAGGGCAGTCAGCCCCAGCATTTT; CDR3aa: CASGGSQGSQPQHF
abundance: -; d_gene: -; j_gene: TRBJ2-1; v_gene: TRBV7-3; CDR3nt: TGTGCCAGCGGGGCTGAGCAGTTCTTC; CDR3aa: CASGAEQFF
abundance: -; d_gene: -; j_gene: TRBJ1-2; v_gene: TRBV27; CDR3nt: TGTGCCAGCAGTTTAACCTGGGACATCCTTCGGTGGGGCTACACCTTC; CDR3aa: CASSLTWDILRWGYTF
abundance: -; d_gene: -; j_gene: TRBJ2-2; v_gene: TRBV6-7; CDR3nt: TGTGCCAGGGGCTGGGATGACACCGGGGAGCTGTTTTTT; CDR3aa: CARGWDDTGELFF
abundance: once; d_gene: -; j_gene: TRBJ2-7; v_gene: TRBV30; CDR3nt: TGTGCCTGGGCCCGACAGTTAGGGCCCTACGAGCAGTACTTC; CDR3aa: CAWARQLGPYEQYF
abundance: -; d_gene: TRBD1; j_gene: TRBJ1-2; v_gene: TRBV4-1; CDR3nt: TGCGCCAGCAGCCAAGATTTCTGGGACAGGGAGAAGTATGGCTACACCTTC; CDR3aa: CASSQDFWDREKYGYTF
abundance: -; d_gene: -; j_gene: TRBJ1-1; v_gene: TRBV27; CDR3nt: TGTGCCAGCAGTCAGTTACAAACCACTGAAGCTTTCTTT; CDR3aa: CASSQLQTTEAFF
abundance: -; d_gene: TRBD1; j_gene: TRBJ1-2; v_gene: TRBV10-1; CDR3nt: TGCGCCAGCGGACGGGACAGCACGTACTATGGCTACACCTTC; CDR3aa: CASGRDSTYYGYTF
abundance: -; d_gene: -; j_gene: TRBJ1-3; v_gene: TRBV5-1; CDR3nt: TGCGCCAGCAGCCCCGGGAGCTCTGGAAACACCATATATTTT; CDR3aa: CASSPGSSGNTIYF
abundance: few; d_gene: TRBD1; j_gene: TRBJ1-1; v_gene: TRBV5-1; CDR3nt: TGCGCCAGCAGCCAACGACAGGGACTGAACACTGAAGCTTTCTTT; CDR3aa: CASSQRQGLNTEAFF
abundance: -; d_gene: -; j_gene: TRBJ1-3; v_gene: TRBV6-1; CDR3nt: TGTGCCAGCAGTGAAGCTTGGGACGCCTCTGGAAACACCATATATTTT; CDR3aa: CASSEAWDASGNTIYF
abundance: -; d_gene: -; j_gene: TRBJ1-2; v_gene: TRBV19; CDR3nt: TGTGCCAGTAGTATTCAGGGGAGGCATGGCTACACCTTC; CDR3aa: CASSIQGRHGYTF
abundance: few; d_gene: -; j_gene: TRBJ1-1; v_gene: TRBV19; CDR3nt: TGTGCCTGCTTGGGGGACACTGAAGCTTTCTTT; CDR3aa: CACLGDTEAFF
abundance: -; d_gene: -; j_gene: TRBJ1-1; v_gene: TRBV5-1; CDR3nt: TGCGCCAGCAGCTTCACAGGGCGCACTGAAGCTTTCTTT; CDR3aa: CASSFTGRTEAFF
abundance: -; d_gene: TRBD2; j_gene: TRBJ2-7; v_gene: TRBV11-2; CDR3nt: TGTGCCAGCAGCTTCCTAGCGGGAGGGCCCGCCGAGCAGTACTTC; CDR3aa: CASSFLAGGPAEQYF
abundance: -; d_gene: TRBD1; j_gene: TRBJ1-5; v_gene: TRBV24-1; CDR3nt: TGTGCCACCAGTGACCGAGGACAGGGAGGTAGGGTCAATCAGCCCCAGCATTTT; CDR3aa: CATSDRGQGGRVNQPQHF
abundance: -; d_gene: -; j_gene: TRBJ1-1; v_gene: TRBV6-1; CDR3nt: TGTGCCAGCAGTGACAGGGGAGGCGCTGAAGCTTTCTTT; CDR3aa: CASSDRGGAEAFF
abundance: -; d_gene: -; j_gene: TRBJ2-5; v_gene: TRBV20-1; CDR3nt: TGCAGTGCTAGTGAAGGGTTCGAGACCCAGTACTTC; CDR3aa: CSASEGFETQYF
abundance: once; d_gene: TRBD2; j_gene: TRBJ2-3; v_gene: TRBV9; CDR3nt: TGTGCCAGCAGCCCTAGACTAGCCACAGATACGCAGTATTTT; CDR3aa: CASSPRLATDTQYF
abundance: -; d_gene: TRBD1; j_gene: TRBJ2-2; v_gene: TRBV7-3; CDR3nt: TGTGCCAGCAGCTTAAGAAAGGGGGCCAACGGGGAGCTGTTTTTT; CDR3aa: CASSLRKGANGELFF
abundance: -; d_gene: TRBD1; j_gene: TRBJ2-1; v_gene: TRBV18; CDR3nt: TGTGCCAGTACACAGGGGACCTACAATGAGCAGTTCTTC; CDR3aa: CASTQGTYNEQFF
abundance: -; d_gene: TRBD2; j_gene: TRBJ2-7; v_gene: TRBV6-2/TRBV6-3; CDR3nt: TGTGCCAGCAGTTACTCCGGCGCGGGAGTAGGCGAGCAGTACTTC; CDR3aa: CASSYSGAGVGEQYF
abundance: -; d_gene: -; j_gene: TRBJ2-3; v_gene: TRBV19; CDR3nt: TGTGCCAGTAGTATGTTTAGCACAGATACGCAGTATTTT; CDR3aa: CASSMFSTDTQYF
abundance: -; d_gene: -; j_gene: TRBJ2-7; v_gene: TRBV6-6; CDR3nt: TGTGCCAGCACTCCCGATGGAAAGGGTACTTCCTACGAGCAGTACTTC; CDR3aa: CASTPDGKGTSYEQYF
abundance: -; d_gene: -; j_gene: TRBJ1-4; v_gene: TRBV5-6; CDR3nt: TGTGCCAGCAGCTTCTACAGGGTAGGGGAAAAACTGTTTTTT; CDR3aa: CASSFYRVGEKLFF
abundance: -; d_gene: TRBD2; j_gene: TRBJ2-7; v_gene: TRBV27; CDR3nt: TGTGCCAGCAGTTTCGGGCTAGCGGGCGGCGAGCAGTACTTC; CDR3aa: CASSFGLAGGEQYF
abundance: -; d_gene: -; j_gene: TRBJ2-5; v_gene: TRBV5-5; CDR3nt: TGTGCCAGCAGCTTGGAAGAGACCCAGTACTTC; CDR3aa: CASSLEETQYF
abundance: -; d_gene: TRBD2; j_gene: TRBJ2-1; v_gene: TRBV2; CDR3nt: TGTGCCAGCAGAGAATTGGGGACTAGCGGGGGTCATGAGCAGTTCTTC; CDR3aa: CASRELGTSGGHEQFF
abundance: -; d_gene: -; j_gene: TRBJ1-1; v_gene: TRBV29-1; CDR3nt: TGCAGCGTTGGAAGGAGGAACACTGAAGCTTTCTTT; CDR3aa: CSVGRRNTEAFF
abundance: few; d_gene: TRBD1; j_gene: TRBJ1-4; v_gene: TRBV18; CDR3nt: TGTGCCAGCTCACCAATGGGGACAGGGCACCAAAAACTGTTTTTT; CDR3aa: CASSPMGTGHQKLFF
abundance: -; d_gene: -; j_gene: TRBJ1-1; v_gene: TRBV7-3; CDR3nt: TGTGCCAGCAGCCTTAGGGTCGCGGATGAAGCTTTCTTT; CDR3aa: CASSLRVADEAFF
abundance: -; d_gene: TRBD1; j_gene: TRBJ1-2; v_gene: TRBV28; CDR3nt: TGTGCCAGCCTGACAGGGGGCAGCTATGGCTACACCTTC; CDR3aa: CASLTGGSYGYTF
abundance: -; d_gene: -; j_gene: TRBJ1-4; v_gene: TRBV2; CDR3nt: TGTGCCAGCAGTGAATGGGGGTATGACGAAAAACTGTTTTTT; CDR3aa: CASSEWGYDEKLFF
abundance: once; d_gene: -; j_gene: TRBJ1-3; v_gene: TRBV9; CDR3nt: TGTGCCAGCAGCGCCGACGAGACAGGTCGCCGCCCGATCTCTGGAAACACCATATATTTT; CDR3aa: CASSADETGRRPISGNTIYF
abundance: -; d_gene: -; j_gene: TRBJ2-1; v_gene: TRBV5-4; CDR3nt: TGTGCCAGCAGCTTGGGTTCGCCGAGCTCCTACAATGAGCAGTTCTTC; CDR3aa: CASSLGSPSSYNEQFF
abundance: -; d_gene: TRBD2; j_gene: TRBJ2-1; v_gene: TRBV5-6; CDR3nt: TGTGCCAGCAGCCTAAGCGGGAGTGGTGGGCTAGAGCAGTTCTTC; CDR3aa: CASSLSGSGGLEQFF
abundance: -; d_gene: -; j_gene: TRBJ1-2; v_gene: TRBV28; CDR3nt: TGTGCCAGCAGTGGGGGGGGAGTTAACTATGGCTACACCTTC; CDR3aa: CASSGGGVNYGYTF
abundance: -; d_gene: TRBD1; j_gene: TRBJ1-5; v_gene: TRBV27; CDR3nt: TGTGCCAGCAGTTGGGACAGAAATCAGCCCCAGCATTTT; CDR3aa: CASSWDRNQPQHF
abundance: -; d_gene: TRBD1; j_gene: TRBJ1-5; v_gene: TRBV7-2; CDR3nt: TGTGCCAGCAGTCGAAACTCCCAGGGGGACCAGCATTTT; CDR3aa: CASSRNSQGDQHF
abundance: few; d_gene: -; j_gene: TRBJ2-5; v_gene: TRBV28; CDR3nt: TGTGCCAGCAGTTCAGGGGTTCAAGAGACCCAGTACTTC; CDR3aa: CASSSGVQETQYF
abundance: -; d_gene: -; j_gene: TRBJ1-1; v_gene: TRBV6-6; CDR3nt: TGTGCCAGCAGTCGACAGGCTCTGAGCACTGAAGCTTTCTTT; CDR3aa: CASSRQALSTEAFF